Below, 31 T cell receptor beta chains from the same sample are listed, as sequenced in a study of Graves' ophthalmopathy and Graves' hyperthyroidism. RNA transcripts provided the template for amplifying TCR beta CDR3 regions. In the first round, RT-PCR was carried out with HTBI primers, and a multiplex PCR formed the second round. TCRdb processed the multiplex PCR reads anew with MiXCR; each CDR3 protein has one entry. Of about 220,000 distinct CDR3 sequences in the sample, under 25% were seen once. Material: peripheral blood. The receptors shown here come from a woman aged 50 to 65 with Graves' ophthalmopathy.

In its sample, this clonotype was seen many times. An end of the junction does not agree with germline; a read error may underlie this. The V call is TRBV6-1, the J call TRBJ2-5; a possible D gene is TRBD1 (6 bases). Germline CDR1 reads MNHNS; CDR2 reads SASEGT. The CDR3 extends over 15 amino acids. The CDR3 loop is CASSEGRPEGETQCF. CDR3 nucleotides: TGTGCCAGCAGTGAAGGGCGACCCGAGGGGGAGACCCAGTGCTTC.

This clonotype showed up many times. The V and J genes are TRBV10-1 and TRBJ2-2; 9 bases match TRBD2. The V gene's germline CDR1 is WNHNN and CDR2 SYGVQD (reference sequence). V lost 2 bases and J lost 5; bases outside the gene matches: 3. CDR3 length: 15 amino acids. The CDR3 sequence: CASSENLAGTGELFF. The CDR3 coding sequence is TGCGCCAGCAGTGAGAACCTAGCGGGAACCGGGGAGCTGTTTTTT.

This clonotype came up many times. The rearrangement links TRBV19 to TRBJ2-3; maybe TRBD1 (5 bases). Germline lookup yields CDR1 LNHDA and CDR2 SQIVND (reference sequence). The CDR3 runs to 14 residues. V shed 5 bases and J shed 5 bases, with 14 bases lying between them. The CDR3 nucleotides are TGTGCCAGTAGTTCAGGGCGATCGAAAGATACGCAGTATTTT. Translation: CASSSGRSKDTQYF.

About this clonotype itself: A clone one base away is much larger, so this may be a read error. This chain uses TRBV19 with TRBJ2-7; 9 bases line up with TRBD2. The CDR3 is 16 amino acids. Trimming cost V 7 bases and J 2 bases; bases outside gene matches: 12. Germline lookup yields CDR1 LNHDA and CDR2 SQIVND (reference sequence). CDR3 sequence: CASTRISGSLTYEQYF. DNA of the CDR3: TGTGCCAGTACCCGAATTAGCGGGAGTTTAACCTACGAGCAGTACTTC.

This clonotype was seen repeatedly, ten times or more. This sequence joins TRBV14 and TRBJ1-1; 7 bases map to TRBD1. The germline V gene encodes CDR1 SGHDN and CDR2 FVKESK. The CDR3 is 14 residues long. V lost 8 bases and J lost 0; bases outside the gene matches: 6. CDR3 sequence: CASLKQGMNTEAFF. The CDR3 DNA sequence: TGTGCCAGCCTCAAACAGGGGATGAACACTGAAGCTTTCTTT.

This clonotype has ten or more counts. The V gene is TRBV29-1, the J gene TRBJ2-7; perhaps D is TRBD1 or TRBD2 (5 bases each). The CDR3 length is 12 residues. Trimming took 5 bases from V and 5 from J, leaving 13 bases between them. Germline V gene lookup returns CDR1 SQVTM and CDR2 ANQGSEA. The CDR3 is CSVRDGPDEQYF. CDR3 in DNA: TGCAGCGTTCGGGACGGCCCTGACGAGCAGTACTTC.

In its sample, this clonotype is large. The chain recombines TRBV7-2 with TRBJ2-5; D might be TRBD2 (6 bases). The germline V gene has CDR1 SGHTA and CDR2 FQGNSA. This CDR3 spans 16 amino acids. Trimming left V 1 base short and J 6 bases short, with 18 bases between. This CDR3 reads CASSLGWDWTRKTQYF. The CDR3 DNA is TGTGCCAGCAGCTTAGGGTGGGACTGGACTCGGAAGACCCAGTACTTC. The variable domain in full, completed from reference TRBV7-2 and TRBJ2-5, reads GAGVSQSPSNKVTEKGKDVELRCDPISGHTALYWYRQSLGQGLEFLIYFQGNSAPDKSGLPSDRFSAERTGGSVSTLTIQRTQQEDSAVYLCASSLGWDWTRKTQYFGPGTRLLVL.

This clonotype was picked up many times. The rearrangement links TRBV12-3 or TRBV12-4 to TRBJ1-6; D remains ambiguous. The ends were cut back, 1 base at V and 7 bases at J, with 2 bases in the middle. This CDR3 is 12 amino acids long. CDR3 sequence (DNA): TGTGCCAGCAGTTTAGGAAATTCACCCCTCCACTTT. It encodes CASSLGNSPLHF.

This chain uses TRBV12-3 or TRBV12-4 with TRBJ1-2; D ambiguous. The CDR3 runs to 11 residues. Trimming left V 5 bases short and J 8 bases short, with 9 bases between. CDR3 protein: CASSRLGGYTF. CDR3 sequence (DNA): TGTGCCAGCAGTCGACTTGGAGGCTACACCTTC.

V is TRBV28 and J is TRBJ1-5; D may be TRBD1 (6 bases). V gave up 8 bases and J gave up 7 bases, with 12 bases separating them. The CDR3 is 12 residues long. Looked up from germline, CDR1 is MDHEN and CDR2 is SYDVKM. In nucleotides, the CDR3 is TGTGCCAGCTATACAGGGAGACAGCCCCAGCATTTT. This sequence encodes CASYTGRQPQHF.

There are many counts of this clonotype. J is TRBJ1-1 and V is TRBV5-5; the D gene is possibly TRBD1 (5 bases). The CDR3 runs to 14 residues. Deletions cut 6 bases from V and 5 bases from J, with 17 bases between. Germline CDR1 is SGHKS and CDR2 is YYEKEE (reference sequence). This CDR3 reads CASNPRVGGTEAFF. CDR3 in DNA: TGTGCCAGCAACCCCAGGGTCGGTGGGACTGAAGCTTTCTTT.

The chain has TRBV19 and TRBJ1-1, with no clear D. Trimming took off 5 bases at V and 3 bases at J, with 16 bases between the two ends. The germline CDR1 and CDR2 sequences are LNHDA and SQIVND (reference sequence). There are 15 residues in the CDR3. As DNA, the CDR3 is TGTGCCAGTAGTGTTTGGCGGGTTGGTGACACTGAAGCTTTCTTT. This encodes CASSVWRVGDTEAFF.

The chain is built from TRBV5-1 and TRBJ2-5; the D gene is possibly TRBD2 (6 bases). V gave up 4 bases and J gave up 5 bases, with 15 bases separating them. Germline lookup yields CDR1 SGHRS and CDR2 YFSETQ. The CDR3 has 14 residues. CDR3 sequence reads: CASSIGAGRETQYF. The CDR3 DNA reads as TGCGCCAGCAGCATTGGGGCGGGAAGGGAGACCCAGTACTTC.

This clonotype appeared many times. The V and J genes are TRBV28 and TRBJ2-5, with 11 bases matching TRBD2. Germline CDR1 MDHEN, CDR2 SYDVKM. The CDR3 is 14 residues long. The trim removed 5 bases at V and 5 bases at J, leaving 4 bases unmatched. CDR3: CASSLAGGWETQYF. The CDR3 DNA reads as TGTGCCAGCAGTCTAGCGGGAGGTTGGGAGACCCAGTACTTC.

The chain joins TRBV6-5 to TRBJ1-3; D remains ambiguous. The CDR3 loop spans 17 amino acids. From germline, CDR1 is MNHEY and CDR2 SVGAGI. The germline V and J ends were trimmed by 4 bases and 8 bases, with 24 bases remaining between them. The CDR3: CASSSGTLQASGHTIYF. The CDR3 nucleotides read TGTGCCAGCAGTTCTGGAACCCTCCAGGCGTCCGGACACACCATATATTTT.

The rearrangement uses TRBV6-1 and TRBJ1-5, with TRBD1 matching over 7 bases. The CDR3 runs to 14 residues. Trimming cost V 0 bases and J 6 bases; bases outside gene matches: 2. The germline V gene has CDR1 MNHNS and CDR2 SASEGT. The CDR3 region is CASSEATGTQPQHF. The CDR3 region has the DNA TGTGCCAGCAGTGAAGCGACAGGGACTCAGCCCCAGCATTTT.

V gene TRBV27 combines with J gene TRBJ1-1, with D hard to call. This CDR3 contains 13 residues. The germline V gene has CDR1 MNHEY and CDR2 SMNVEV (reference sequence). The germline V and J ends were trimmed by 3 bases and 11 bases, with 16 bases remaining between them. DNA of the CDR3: TGTGCCAGCAGTTTTAGGAGCGACGTTAGGGCTTTCTTT. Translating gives CASSFRSDVRAFF.

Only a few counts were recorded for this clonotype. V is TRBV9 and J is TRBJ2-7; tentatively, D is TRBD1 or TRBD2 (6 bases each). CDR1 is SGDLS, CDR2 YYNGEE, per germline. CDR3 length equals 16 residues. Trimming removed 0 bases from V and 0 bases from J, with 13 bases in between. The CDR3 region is CASSVEGGLSSYEQYF. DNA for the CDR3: TGTGCCAGCAGCGTAGAGGGGGGCCTGTCCTCCTACGAGCAGTACTTC.

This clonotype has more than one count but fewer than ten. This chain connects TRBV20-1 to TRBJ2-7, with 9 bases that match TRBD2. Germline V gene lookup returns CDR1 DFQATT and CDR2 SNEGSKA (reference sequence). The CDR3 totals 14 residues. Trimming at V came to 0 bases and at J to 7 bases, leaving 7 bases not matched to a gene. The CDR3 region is CSAREGSGRWEQYF. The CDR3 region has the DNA TGCAGTGCTAGAGAAGGTAGCGGGAGATGGGAGCAGTACTTC.

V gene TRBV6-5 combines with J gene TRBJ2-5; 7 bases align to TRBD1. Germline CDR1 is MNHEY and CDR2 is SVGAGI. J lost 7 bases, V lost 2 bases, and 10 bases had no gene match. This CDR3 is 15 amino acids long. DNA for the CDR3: TGTGCCAGCAGTTACACCGACAGGGCATTTGGGACCCAGTACTTC. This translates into CASSYTDRAFGTQYF.

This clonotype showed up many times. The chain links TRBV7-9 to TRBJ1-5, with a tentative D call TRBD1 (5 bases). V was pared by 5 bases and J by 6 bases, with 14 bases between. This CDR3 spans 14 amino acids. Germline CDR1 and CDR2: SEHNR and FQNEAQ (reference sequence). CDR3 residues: CASSPQAGGQPQHF. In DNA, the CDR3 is TGTGCCAGCAGCCCCCAAGCTGGGGGTCAGCCCCAGCATTTT. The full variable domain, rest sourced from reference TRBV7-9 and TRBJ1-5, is DTGVSQNPRHKITKRGQNVTFRCDPISEHNRLYWYRQTLGQGPEFLTYFQNEAQLEKSRLLSDRFSAERPKGSFSTLEIQRTEQGDSAMYLCASSPQAGGQPQHFGDGTRLSIL.

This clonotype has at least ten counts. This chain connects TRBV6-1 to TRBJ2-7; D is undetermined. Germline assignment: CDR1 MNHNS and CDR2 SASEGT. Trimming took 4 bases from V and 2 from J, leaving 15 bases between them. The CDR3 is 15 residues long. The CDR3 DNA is TGTGCCAGCAGTGCGACGGCGGTAGGACCCTACGAGCAGTACTTC. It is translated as CASSATAVGPYEQYF.

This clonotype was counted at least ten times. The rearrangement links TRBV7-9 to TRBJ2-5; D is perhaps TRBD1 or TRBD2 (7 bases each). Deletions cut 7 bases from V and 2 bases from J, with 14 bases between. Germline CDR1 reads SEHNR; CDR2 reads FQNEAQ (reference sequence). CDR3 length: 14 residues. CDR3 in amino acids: CASKGASGQETQYF. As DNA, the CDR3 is TGTGCCAGCAAGGGGGCTAGCGGACAAGAGACCCAGTACTTC.

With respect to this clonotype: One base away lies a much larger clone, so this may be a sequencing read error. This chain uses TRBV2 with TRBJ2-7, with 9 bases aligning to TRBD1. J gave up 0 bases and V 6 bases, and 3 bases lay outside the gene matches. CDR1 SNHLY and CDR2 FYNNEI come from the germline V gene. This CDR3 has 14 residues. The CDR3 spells CASRGTGISYEQYF. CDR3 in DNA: TGTGCCAGCAGGGGGACAGGGATCTCCTACGAGCAGTACTTC.

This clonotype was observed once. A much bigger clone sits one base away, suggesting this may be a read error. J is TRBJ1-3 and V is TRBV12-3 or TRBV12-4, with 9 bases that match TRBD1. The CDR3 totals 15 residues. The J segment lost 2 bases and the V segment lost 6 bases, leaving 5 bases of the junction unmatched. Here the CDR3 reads CASSGTGSPGNTIYF. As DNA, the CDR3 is TGTGCCAGCAGCGGGACAGGGTCGCCTGGAAACACCATATATTTT.

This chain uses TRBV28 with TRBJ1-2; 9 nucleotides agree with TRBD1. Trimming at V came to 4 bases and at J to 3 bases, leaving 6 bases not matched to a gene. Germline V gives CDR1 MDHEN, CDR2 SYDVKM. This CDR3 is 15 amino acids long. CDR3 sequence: CASSSYTGGDYGYTF. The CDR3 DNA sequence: TGTGCCAGCAGTTCCTATACAGGGGGCGACTATGGCTACACCTTC.

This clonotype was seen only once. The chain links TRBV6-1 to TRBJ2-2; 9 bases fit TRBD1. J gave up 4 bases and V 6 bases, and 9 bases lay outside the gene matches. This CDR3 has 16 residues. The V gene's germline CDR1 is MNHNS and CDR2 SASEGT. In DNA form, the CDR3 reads TGTGCCAGCAGGGATACGGGACAGGGAAGCACCGGGGAGCTGTTTTTT. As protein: CASRDTGQGSTGELFF.

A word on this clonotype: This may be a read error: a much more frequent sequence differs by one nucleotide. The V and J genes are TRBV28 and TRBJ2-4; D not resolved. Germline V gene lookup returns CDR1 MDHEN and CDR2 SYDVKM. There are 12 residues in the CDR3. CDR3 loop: CASSLSKNIQNF. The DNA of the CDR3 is TGTGCCAGCAGTTTATCAAAAAACATTCAGAACTTC.

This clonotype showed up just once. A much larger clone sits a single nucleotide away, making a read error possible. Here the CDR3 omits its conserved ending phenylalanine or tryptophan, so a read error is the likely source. For the CDR3, the DNA is TGTGCCAGCAGACCCAGCGGGGACGGGTCCTACGAGCAGTACCTC. This gives the protein CASRPSGDGSYEQYL. The chain recombines TRBV12-3 or TRBV12-4 with TRBJ2-7, with 7 bases fitting TRBD2. With V trimmed by 6 bases and J by 1 base, 9 bases remained unmatched. The CDR3 has 15 residues.

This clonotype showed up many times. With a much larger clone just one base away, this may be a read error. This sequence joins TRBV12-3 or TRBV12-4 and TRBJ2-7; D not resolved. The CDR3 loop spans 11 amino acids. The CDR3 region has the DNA TGTGCCAGCGGTTTGGGCGCCGAGCAGTACTTC. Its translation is CASGLGAEQYF.

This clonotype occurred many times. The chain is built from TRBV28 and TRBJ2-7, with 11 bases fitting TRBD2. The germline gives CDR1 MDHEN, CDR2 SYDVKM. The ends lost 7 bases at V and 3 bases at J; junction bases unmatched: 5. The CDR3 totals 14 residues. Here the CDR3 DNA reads TGTGCCAGCACGGAGACTAGCGGGATCTACGAGCAGTACTTC. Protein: CASTETSGIYEQYF.